This T cell receptor beta chain was retrieved from a study of human T cells and chemical hapten exposure. About the research overall: There were per-sample TCR yield variations, arising mainly from small pooled library volume differences.

As to this clonotype: Its antigen is as yet unknown.

Specified time point: patch test 2, 6 weeks after DPC sensitization. Treatment defined: therapeutic diphenylcyclopropenone sensitization with weekly scalp DPC. Sequencing started from total RNA isolated from unfractionated whole blood. The study used a library that attached unique molecular identifiers to individual cDNA molecules. MiXCR was run by TCRdb on the RACE reads, yielding one entry per CDR3 protein. The sample lists more than 90,000 distinct CDR3 sequences, 9.5% to 12% occurring once. This CDR3 region has 15 residues. Trimming removed 6 bases at V and 5 bases at J, with 20 bases between. Per germline, CDR1 MNHEY and CDR2 SVGEGT. Points from the study as a whole: The formation of large CDR3 similarity clusters by expanded TCRs significantly exceeded that of controls.

This chain joins TRBV6-2 or TRBV6-3 and TRBJ2-7; D is possibly TRBD1 (6 bases). The sequence was collected from a middle-aged woman with alopecia areata. Some clones in this sample may be carry-over from other donors' samples. The sample here was whole blood, taken in connection with sensitization to the hapten diphenylcyclopropenone (DPC). The CDR3 bases are TGTGCCAGCAGGCTTATCGGGACACAGAACCACGAGCAGTACTTC. Translating gives CASRLIGTQNHEQYF.